This T cell receptor beta chain was documented in a study of T cell changes during pregnancy in multiple sclerosis. CDR1 SGHRS and CDR2 YFSETQ come from the germline V gene. Trimming removed 4 bases from V and 0 bases from J, with 11 bases in between. The CDR3 consists of 15 residues. The repertoire was sequenced with immunoSEQ multiplex PCR; TCRdb's copy has only in-frame clones and lacks some. The data contain 50,000 or so clones, around 92% of them singletons. This clone was seen just once. The chain employs TRBV5-1 and TRBJ1-3; D unresolved. The TCR was taken from a female donor with multiple sclerosis, enrolled in a pregnancy study. The source was CD4+ T cells from peripheral blood mononuclear cells, collected in the third trimester of pregnancy. The CDR3: CASSQDFSSGNTIYF. CDR3 in DNA: TGCGCCAGCAGCCAAGACTTCTCCTCTGGAAACACCATATATTTT.